The rows below give T cell receptor beta chains drawn from one sample of a study of cytomegalovirus exposure and HLA in healthy donors. The assay was immunoSEQ multiplex PCR, and TCRdb's table has in-frame clones only and misses some. The sample consists of about 130,000 clones, about 74% of them appearing once. Material for sequencing was PBMCs. Every receptor here comes from a man between 40 and 49 years old in good health and CMV-seronegative. The CDR3 runs from the conserved cysteine through the conserved F or W. D genes are given only for firm matches. Clone size appears in some rows only: once, few, many, or a class for an expanded clone.

d_gene	v_gene	abundance	j_gene	CDR3nt	CDR3aa
-	TRBV7-9	-	TRBJ1-1	TGTGCCAGCACCAACCCGGGGGAGAACACTGAAGCTTTCTTT	CASTNPGENTEAFF
TRBD2	TRBV6-5	once	TRBJ2-5	TGTGCCAGCAGCCCGGGGAGCGGGGGGTGGGAGACCCAGTACTTC	CASSPGSGGWETQYF
-	TRBV5-6	-	TRBJ2-1	TGTGCCAGCAGCCCGCTGGCGGGGAGAAGTGTCCAAAATGAGCAGTTCTTC	CASSPLAGRSVQNEQFF
TRBD2	TRBV5-1	-	TRBJ2-3	TGCGCCAGCAGCCCGGGACTAGCGGGAGAAACAGATACGCAGTATTTT	CASSPGLAGETDTQYF
TRBD2	TRBV5-6	once	TRBJ2-7	TGTGCCAGCAGCTTAATGGCGGGAGGGAGCTACGAGCAGTACTTC	CASSLMAGGSYEQYF
TRBD1	TRBV29-1	few	TRBJ1-1	TGCAGCGGACAGGGTTACCGATCTGAAGCTTTCTTT	CSGQGYRSEAFF
TRBD1	TRBV29-1	-	TRBJ1-2	TGCAGCGTCTCACATCAGGGGGACAGGGGGTATGGCTACACCTTC	CSVSHQGDRGYGYTF
-	TRBV21-1	-	TRBJ2-7	TGTGCCAGCAGCAAAGAGGAGCTAGCGGTAACCTACGAGCAGTACTTC	CASSKEELAVTYEQYF
TRBD2	TRBV7-2	-	TRBJ2-1	TGTGCCAGCAGCTTAGCTGGTCGGGGGGCCTACAATGAGCAGTTCTTC	CASSLAGRGAYNEQFF
TRBD2	TRBV23-1	-	TRBJ2-5	TGCGCCAGCAGTCAATCGGGGAGGGGAGGGACCCAGTACTTC	CASSQSGRGGTQYF
-	TRBV6-5	-	TRBJ1-6	TGTGCCAGCAGTTATAGGTTGACAGACTATAATTCACCCCTCCACTTT	CASSYRLTDYNSPLHF
TRBD1	TRBV6-5	once	TRBJ1-5	TGTGCCAGCAGAGCGGGACAGGGCCAGCAGCCCCAGCATTTT	CASRAGQGQQPQHF
TRBD1	TRBV2	-	TRBJ1-1	TGTGCCAGCAGCGAAAGTAGGGACAGGGGGTTTGAAGCTTTCTTT	CASSESRDRGFEAFF
-	TRBV27	-	TRBJ1-2	TGTGCCAGCAGTTCGACAGGATATGGCTACACCTTC	CASSSTGYGYTF
TRBD1	TRBV6-7	-	TRBJ2-7	TGTGCCAGCAGTCCACTTTACAGGGGCCACGAGCAGTACTTC	CASSPLYRGHEQYF
-	TRBV4-3	-	TRBJ1-2	TGCGCCAGCAGCCAGACATATGTGGCGGGGGGATCGGGCTACACCTTC	CASSQTYVAGGSGYTF
TRBD1	TRBV5-1	-	TRBJ1-4	TGCGCCAGCAGCGCACAGGGGGCACTAGGTGAAAAACTGTTTTTT	CASSAQGALGEKLFF
TRBD2	TRBV27	few	TRBJ2-5	TGTGCCAGCAGTTTATCGGGACTAGTCCGGGAGACCCAGTACTTC	CASSLSGLVRETQYF
-	TRBV4-3	few	TRBJ1-3	TGCGCCAGCAGCCTTCAGGGGACCTCTGGAAACACCATATATTTT	CASSLQGTSGNTIYF
TRBD2	TRBV6-4	-	TRBJ2-3	TGTGCCAGCGGCCATCCGGGACTAGCGCCTAGCACAGATACGCAGTATTTT	CASGHPGLAPSTDTQYF
-	TRBV19	-	TRBJ1-5	TGTGCCAGTAGTTTAGGGGCCAGGAGCAATCAGCCCCAGCATTTT	CASSLGARSNQPQHF
TRBD2	TRBV29-1	-	TRBJ2-5	TGCAGCGTAACCCGGCGCGTCCCCCCTGGTGAGCGGGGCACCAGGGAGACCCAGTACTTC	CSVTRRVPPGERGTRETQYF